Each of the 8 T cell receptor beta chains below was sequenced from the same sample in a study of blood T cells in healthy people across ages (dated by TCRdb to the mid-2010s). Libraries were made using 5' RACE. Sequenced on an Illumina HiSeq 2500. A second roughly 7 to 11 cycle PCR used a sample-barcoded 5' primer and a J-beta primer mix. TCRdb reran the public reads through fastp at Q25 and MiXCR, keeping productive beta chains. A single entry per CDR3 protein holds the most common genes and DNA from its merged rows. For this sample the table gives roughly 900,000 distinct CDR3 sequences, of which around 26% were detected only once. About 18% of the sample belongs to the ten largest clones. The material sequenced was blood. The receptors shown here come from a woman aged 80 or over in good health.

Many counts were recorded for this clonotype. The CDR3 region is CASSRAGSTDTQYF. In nucleotides, the CDR3 is TGTGCCAGCAGCCGCGCGGGGAGCACAGATACGCAGTATTTT. This chain joins TRBV7-9 and TRBJ2-3, with D tentatively TRBD2 (6 bases). Germline lookup yields CDR1 SEHNR and CDR2 FQNEAQ (reference sequence). The CDR3 is 14 amino acids. The germline V and J ends were trimmed by 5 bases and 0 bases, with 9 bases remaining between them.

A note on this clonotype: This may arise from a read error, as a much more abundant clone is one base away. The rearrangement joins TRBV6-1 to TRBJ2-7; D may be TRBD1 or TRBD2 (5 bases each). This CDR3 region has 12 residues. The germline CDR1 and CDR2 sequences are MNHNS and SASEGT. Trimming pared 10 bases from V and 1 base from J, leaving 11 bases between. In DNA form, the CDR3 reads TGTGCCAACCGGGACGGATCCTACGAGCAGTACTTC. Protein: CANRDGSYEQYF.

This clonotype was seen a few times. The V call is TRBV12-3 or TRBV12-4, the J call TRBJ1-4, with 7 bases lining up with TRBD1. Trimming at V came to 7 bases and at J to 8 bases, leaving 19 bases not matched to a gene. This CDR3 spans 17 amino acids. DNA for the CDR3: TGTGCCAGCACCATATATTCTTGGGCTCAGGGGGAAGAAAAACTGTTTTTT. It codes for CASTIYSWAQGEEKLFF.

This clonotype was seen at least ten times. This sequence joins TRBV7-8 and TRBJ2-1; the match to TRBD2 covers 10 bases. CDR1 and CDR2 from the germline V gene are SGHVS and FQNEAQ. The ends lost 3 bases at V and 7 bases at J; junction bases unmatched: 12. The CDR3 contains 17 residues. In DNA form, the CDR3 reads TGTGCCAGCAGCTTGGCCGCCGGAGCGGGGGGGGGGAATGAGCAGTTCTTC. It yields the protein CASSLAAGAGGGNEQFF.

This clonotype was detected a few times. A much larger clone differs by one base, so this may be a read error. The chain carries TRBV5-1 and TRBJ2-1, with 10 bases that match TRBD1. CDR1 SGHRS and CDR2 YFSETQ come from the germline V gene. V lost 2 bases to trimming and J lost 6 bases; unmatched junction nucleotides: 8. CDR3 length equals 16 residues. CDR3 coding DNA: TGCGCCAGCAGCTTCGGGGGGACAGGGGCTAGCAATGAGCAGTTCTTC. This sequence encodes CASSFGGTGASNEQFF.

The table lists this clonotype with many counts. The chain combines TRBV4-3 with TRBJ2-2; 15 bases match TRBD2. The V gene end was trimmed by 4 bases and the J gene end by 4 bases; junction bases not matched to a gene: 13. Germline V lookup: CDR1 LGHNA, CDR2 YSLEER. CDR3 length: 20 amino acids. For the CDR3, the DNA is TGCGCCAGCAGCCCGGAAGGTGGACTAGCGGGGGGGCCGGGCACCGGGGAGCTGTTTTTT. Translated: CASSPEGGLAGGPGTGELFF.

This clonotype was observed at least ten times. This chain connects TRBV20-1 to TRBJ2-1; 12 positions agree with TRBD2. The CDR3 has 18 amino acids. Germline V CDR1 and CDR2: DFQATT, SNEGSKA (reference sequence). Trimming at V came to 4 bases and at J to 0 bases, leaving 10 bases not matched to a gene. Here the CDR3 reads CSATATSGGASSYNEQFF. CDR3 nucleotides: TGCAGTGCTACCGCGACTAGCGGGGGCGCAAGCTCCTACAATGAGCAGTTCTTC.

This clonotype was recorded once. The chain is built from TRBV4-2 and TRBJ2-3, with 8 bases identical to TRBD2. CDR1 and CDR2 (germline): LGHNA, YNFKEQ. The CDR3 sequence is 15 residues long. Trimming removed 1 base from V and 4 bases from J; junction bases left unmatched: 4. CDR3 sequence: CASSQVRAGADTQYF. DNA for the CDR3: TGTGCCAGCAGCCAAGTGCGAGCGGGAGCAGATACGCAGTATTTT.